This T cell receptor (beta chain) was recorded in a study of control samples from healthy donors and cancer patients. Libraries were prepared by immunoSEQ multiplex PCR; TCRdb keeps only in-frame clonotypes and omits some of them. The sample contains over 150,000 clones, approximately 94% of which appear only once. Trimming took 5 bases from V and 1 from J; bases not matched to a gene: 6. Germline values: CDR1 MNHNY, CDR2 SVGAGI (reference sequence). This CDR3 region has 15 residues. Sample: PBMCs. This receptor was identified in a man aged 60-69 years with colorectal cancer. The V call is TRBV6-6, the J call TRBJ1-2; the match to TRBD1 covers 8 bases. CDR3 in amino acids: CASSPGTGHNYGYTF. DNA for the CDR3: TGTGCCAGCAGTCCCGGGACAGGTCATAACTATGGCTACACCTTC.